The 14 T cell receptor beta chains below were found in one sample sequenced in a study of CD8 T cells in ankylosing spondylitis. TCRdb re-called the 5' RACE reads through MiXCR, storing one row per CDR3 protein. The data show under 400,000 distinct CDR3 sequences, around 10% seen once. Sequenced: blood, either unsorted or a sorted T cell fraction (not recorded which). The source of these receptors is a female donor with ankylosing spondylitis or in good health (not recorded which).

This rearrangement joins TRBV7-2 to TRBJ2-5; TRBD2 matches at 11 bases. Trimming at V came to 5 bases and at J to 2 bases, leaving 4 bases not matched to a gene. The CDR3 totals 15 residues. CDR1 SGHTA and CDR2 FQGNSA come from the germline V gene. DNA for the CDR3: TGTGCCAGCAGCCGCCGACTAGCGGGACAAGAGACCCAGTACTTC. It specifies CASSRRLAGQETQYF.

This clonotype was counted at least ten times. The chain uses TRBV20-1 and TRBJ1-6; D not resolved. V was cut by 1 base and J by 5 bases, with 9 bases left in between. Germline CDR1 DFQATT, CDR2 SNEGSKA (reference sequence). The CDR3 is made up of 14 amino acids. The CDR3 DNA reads TGCAGTGCTAGAGTGTCTATGGATAATTCACCCCTCCACTTT. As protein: CSARVSMDNSPLHF.

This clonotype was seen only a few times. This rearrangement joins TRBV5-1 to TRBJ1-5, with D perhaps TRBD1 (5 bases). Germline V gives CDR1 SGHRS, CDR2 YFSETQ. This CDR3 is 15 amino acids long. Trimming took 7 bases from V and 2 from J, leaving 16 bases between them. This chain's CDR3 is CASRLSGLGNQPQHF. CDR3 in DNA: TGCGCCAGCCGGTTATCAGGGTTGGGCAATCAGCCCCAGCATTTT.

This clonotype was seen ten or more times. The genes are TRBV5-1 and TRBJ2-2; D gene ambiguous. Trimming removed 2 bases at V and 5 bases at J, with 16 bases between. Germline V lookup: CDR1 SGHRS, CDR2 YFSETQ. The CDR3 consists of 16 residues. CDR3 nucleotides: TGCGCCAGCAGCTTAAACAGCATGTATAAAACCGGGGAGCTGTTTTTT. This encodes CASSLNSMYKTGELFF.

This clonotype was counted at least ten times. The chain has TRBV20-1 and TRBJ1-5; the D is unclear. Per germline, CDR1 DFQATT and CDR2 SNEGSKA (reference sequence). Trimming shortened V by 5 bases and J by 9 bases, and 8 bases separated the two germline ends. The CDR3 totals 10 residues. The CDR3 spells CSASLGPQHF. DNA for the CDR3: TGCAGTGCTTCCCTTGGGCCCCAGCATTTT.

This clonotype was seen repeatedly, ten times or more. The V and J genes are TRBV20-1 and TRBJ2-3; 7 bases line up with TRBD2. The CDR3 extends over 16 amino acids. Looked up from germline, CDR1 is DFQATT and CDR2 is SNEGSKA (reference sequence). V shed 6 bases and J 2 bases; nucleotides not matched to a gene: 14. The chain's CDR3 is CSAIPRVQRDTDTQYF. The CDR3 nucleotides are TGCAGTGCCATCCCCCGAGTCCAGCGGGACACAGATACGCAGTATTTT.

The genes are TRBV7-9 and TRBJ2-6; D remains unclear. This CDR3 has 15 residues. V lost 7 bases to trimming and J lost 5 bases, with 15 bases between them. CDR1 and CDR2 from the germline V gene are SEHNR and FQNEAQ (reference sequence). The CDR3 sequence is CASTYETWRANVLTF. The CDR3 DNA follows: TGTGCCAGCACTTACGAAACCTGGAGGGCCAACGTCCTGACTTTC.

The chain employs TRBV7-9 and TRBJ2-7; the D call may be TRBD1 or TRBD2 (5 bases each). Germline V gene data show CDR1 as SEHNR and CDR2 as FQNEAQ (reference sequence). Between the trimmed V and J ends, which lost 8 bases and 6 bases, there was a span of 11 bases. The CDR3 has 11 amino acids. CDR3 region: CASGDGAEQYF. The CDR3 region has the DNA TGTGCCAGCGGTGACGGGGCCGAGCAGTACTTC.

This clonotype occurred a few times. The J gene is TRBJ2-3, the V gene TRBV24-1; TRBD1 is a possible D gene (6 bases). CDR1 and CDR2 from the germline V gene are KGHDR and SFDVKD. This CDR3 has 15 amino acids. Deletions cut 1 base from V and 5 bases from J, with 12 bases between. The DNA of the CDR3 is TGTGCCACCAGTGATTTCCCCCGAGGGGGAGATACGCAGTATTTT. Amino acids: CATSDFPRGGDTQYF.

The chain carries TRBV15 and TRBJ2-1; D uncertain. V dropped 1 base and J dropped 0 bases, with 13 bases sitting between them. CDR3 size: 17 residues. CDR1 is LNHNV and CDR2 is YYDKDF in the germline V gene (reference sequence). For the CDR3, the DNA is TGTGCCACCAGCAGAGCCCCTCTCGGGTACTCCTACAATGAGCAGTTCTTC. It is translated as CATSRAPLGYSYNEQFF.

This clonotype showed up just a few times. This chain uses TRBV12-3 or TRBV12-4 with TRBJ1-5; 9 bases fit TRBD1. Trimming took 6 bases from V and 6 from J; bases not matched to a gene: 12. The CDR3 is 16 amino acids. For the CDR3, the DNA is TGTGCCAGCAGCCCGTTGGGACAGGGAGGAGTTCAGCCCCAGCATTTT. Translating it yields CASSPLGQGGVQPQHF.

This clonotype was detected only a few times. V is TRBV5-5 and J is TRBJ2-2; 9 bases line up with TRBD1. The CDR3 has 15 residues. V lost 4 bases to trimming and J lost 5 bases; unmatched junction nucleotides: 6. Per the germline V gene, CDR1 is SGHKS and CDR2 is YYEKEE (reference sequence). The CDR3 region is CASSRQGERTGELFF. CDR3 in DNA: TGTGCCAGCAGCCGACAGGGGGAGAGGACCGGGGAGCTGTTTTTT.

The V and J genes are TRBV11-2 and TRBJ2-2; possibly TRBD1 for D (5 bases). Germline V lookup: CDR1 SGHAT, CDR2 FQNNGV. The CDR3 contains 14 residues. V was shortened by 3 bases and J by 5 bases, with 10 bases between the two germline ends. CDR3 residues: CASSFQGWTGELFF. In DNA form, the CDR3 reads TGTGCCAGCAGCTTCCAGGGTTGGACCGGGGAGCTGTTTTTT. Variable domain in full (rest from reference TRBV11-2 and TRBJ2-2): EAGVAQSPRYKIIEKRQSVAFWCNPISGHATLYWYQQILGQGPKLLIQFQNNGVVDDSQLPKDRFSAERLKGVDSTLKIQPAKLEDSAVYLCASSFQGWTGELFFGEGSRLTVL.

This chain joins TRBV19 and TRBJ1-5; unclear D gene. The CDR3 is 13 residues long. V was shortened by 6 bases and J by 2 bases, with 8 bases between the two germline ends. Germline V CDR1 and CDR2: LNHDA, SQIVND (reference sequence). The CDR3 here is CASRDKGNQPQHF. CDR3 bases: TGTGCCAGTAGAGACAAGGGCAATCAGCCCCAGCATTTT.